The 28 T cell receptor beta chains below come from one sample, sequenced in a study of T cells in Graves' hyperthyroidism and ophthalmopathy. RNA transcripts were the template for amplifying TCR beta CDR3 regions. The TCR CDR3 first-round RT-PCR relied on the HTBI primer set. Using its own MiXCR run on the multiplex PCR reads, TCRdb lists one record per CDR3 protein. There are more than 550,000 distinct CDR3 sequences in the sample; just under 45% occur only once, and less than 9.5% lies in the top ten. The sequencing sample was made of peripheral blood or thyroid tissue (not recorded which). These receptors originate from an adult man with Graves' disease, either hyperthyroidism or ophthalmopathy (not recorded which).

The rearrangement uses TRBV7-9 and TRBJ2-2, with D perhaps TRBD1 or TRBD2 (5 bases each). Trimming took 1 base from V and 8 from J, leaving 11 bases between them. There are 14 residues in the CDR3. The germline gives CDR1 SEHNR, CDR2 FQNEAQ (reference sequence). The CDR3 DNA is TGTGCCAGCAGCTTAGTCGGGGCGTTAGGGGAGCTGTTTTTT. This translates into CASSLVGALGELFF.

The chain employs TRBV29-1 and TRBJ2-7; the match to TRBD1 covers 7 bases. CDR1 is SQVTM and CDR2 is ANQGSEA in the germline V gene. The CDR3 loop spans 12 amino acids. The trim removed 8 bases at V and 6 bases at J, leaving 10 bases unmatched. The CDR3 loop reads CSSRDRTGEQYF. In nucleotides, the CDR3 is TGCAGCAGTCGGGACAGAACTGGCGAGCAGTACTTC.

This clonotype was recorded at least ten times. DNA of the CDR3: TGCAGTGGTCGCGGGAAGGAGGAGACCCAGTACTTC. It yields the protein CSGRGKEETQYF. The V call is TRBV20-1, the J call TRBJ2-5; TRBD2 is a possible D gene (6 bases). Germline V CDR1 and CDR2: DFQATT, SNEGSKA (reference sequence). The CDR3 runs 12 residues. The V end was cut by 7 bases, the J end by 5 bases, with 14 bases between.

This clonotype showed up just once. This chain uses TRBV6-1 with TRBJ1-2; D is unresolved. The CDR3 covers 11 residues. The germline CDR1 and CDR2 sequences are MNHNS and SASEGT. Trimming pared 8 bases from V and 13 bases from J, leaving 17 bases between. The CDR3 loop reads CASSLLGKRTF. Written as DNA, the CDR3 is TGTGCCAGCTCCCTCCTTGGCAAACGCACCTTC.

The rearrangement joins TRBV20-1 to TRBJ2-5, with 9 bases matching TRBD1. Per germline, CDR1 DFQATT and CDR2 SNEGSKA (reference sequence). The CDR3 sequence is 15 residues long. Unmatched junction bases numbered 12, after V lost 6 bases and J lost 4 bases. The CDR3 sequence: CSAWNRDRVRETQYF. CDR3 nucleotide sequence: TGCAGTGCCTGGAACCGGGACAGGGTACGAGAGACCCAGTACTTC.

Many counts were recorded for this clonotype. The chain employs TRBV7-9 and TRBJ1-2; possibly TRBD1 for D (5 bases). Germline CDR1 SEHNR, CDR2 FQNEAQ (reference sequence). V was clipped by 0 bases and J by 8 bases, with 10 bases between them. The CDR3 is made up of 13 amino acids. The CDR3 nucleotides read TGTGCCAGCAGCTTAGCGTCAGGGACGGGCTACACCTTC. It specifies CASSLASGTGYTF.

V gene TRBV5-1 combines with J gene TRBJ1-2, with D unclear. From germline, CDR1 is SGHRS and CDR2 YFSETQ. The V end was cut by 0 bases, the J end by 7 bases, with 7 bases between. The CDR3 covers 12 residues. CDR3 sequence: CASSLAESGYTF. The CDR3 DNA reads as TGCGCCAGCAGCTTGGCCGAGAGTGGCTACACCTTC. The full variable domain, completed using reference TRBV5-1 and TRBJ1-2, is KAGVTQTPRYLIKTRGQQVTLSCSPISGHRSVSWYQQTPGQGLQFLFEYFSETQRNKGNFPGRFSGRQFSNSRSEMNVSTLELGDSALYLCASSLAESGYTFGSGTRLTVV.

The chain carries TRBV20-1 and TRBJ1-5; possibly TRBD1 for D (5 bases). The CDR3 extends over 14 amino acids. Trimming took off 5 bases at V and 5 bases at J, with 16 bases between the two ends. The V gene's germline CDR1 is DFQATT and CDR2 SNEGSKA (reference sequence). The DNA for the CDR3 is TGCAGTGCTCCTTTCGGGACTTCTTATCAGCCCCAGCATTTT. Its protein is CSAPFGTSYQPQHF.

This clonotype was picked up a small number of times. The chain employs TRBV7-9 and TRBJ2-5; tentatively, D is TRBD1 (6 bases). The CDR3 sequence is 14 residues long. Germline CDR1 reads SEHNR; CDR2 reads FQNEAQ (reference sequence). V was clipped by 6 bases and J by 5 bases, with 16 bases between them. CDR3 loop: CASSYYGGLETQYF. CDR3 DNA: TGTGCCAGCAGTTACTATGGGGGCCTGGAGACCCAGTACTTC.

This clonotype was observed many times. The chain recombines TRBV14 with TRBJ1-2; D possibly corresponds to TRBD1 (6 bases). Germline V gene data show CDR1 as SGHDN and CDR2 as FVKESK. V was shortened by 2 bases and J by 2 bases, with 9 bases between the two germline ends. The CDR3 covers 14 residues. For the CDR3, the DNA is TGTGCCAGCAGCCAAACAGGGACGAACTATGGCTACACCTTC. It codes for CASSQTGTNYGYTF.

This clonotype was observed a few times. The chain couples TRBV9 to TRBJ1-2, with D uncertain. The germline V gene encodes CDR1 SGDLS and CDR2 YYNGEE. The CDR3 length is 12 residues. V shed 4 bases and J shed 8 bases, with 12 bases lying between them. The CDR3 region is CASSHVNVGYTF. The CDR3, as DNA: TGTGCCAGCAGCCACGTGAATGTCGGCTACACCTTC.

CDR3: CSVSLRGEQYF. Here the CDR3 DNA reads TGCAGCGTGTCCTTGAGGGGGGAGCAGTACTTC. The chain combines TRBV29-1 with TRBJ2-7, with D tentatively TRBD1 (6 bases). CDR1 and CDR2 (germline): SQVTM, ANQGSEA. Deletions cut 6 bases from V and 7 bases from J, with 13 bases between. This CDR3 comprises 11 residues.

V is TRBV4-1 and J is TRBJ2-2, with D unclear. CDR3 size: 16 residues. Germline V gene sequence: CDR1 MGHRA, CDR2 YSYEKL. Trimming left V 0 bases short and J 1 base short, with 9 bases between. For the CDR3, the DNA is TGCGCCAGCAGCCAAGATGGGTCCGGGAACACCGGGGAGCTGTTTTTT. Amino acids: CASSQDGSGNTGELFF.

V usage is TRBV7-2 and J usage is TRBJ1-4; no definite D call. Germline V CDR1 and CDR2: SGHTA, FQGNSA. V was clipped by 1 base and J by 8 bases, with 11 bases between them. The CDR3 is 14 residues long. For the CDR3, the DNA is TGTGCCAGCAGCTTAGTCACGGATTCGGAAAAACTGTTTTTT. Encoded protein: CASSLVTDSEKLFF.

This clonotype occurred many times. The CDR3 coding sequence is TGTGCCAGCAGTTACTCGTCAGGGCTAGAGACCCAGTACTTC. This encodes CASSYSSGLETQYF. This chain uses TRBV6-5 with TRBJ2-5; TRBD1 might be the D (5 bases). Germline lookup yields CDR1 MNHEY and CDR2 SVGAGI. The CDR3 is made up of 14 amino acids. With 0 bases removed from V and 4 bases from J, the gap between germline ends came to 9 bases.

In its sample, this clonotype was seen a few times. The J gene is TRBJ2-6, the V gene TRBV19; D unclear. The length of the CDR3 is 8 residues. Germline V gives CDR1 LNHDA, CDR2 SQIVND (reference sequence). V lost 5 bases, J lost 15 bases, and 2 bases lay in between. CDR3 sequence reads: CASSALTF. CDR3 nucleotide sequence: TGTGCCAGTAGTGCCCTGACTTTC.

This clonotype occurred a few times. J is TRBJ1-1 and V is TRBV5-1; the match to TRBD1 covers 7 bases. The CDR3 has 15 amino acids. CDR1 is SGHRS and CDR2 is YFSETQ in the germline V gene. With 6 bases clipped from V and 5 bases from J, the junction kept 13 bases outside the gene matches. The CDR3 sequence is CASKRARGAGTEAFF. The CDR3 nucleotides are TGCGCCAGCAAACGGGCCAGGGGGGCAGGGACTGAAGCTTTCTTT.

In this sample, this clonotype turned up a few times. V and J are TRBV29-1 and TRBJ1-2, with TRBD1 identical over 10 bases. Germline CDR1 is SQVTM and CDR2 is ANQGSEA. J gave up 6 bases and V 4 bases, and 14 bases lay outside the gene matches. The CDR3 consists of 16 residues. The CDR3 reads CSVVAHPGQGRHGYTF. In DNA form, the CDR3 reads TGCAGCGTTGTCGCCCACCCGGGACAGGGGAGGCATGGCTACACCTTC.

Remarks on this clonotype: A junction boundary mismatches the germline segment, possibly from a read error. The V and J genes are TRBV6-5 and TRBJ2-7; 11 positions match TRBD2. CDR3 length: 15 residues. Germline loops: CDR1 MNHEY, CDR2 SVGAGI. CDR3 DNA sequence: TGTGCCAGCAGGTCCGGGACTAGCGGATACTACGAGCAGCACTTC. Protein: CASRSGTSGYYEQHF.

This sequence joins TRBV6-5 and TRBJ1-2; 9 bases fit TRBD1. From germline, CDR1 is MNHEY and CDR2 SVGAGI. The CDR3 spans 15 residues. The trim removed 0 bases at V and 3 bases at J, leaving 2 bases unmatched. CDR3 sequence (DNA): TGTGCCAGCAGTTACTCCTGGACAGGGGACTATGGCTACACCTTC. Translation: CASSYSWTGDYGYTF.

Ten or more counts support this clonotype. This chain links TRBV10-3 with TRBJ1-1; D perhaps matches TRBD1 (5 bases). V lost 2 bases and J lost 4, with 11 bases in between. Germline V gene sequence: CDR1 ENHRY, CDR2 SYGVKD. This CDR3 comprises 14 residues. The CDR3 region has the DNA TGTGCCATCAGTGAGGACACGGGGACCACTGAAGCTTTCTTT. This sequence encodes CAISEDTGTTEAFF.

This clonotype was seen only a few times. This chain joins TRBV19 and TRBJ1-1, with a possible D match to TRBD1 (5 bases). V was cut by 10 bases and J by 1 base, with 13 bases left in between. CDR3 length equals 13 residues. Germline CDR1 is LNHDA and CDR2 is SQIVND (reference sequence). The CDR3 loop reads CATQGRGNTEAFF. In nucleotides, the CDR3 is TGTGCCACTCAGGGTCGGGGGAACACTGAAGCTTTCTTT.

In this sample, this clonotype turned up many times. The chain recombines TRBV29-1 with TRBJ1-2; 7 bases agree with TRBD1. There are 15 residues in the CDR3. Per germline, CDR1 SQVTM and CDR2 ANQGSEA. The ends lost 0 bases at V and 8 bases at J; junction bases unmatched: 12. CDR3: CSVEDRETGERGYTF. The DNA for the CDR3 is TGCAGCGTTGAAGATCGGGAAACAGGGGAGAGAGGCTACACCTTC.

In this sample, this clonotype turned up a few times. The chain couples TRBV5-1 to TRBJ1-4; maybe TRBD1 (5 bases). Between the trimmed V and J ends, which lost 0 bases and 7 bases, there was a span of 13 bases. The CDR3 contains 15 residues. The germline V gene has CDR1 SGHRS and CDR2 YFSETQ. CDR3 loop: CASSLEGAGGEKLFF. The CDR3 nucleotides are TGCGCCAGCAGCTTGGAGGGAGCGGGGGGTGAAAAACTGTTTTTT.

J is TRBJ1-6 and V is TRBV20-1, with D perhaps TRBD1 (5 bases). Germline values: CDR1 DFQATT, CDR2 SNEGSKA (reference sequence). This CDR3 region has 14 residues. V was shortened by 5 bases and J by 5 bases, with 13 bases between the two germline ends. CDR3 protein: CSALNQGDNSPLHF. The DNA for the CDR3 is TGCAGTGCTCTAAACCAGGGTGATAATTCACCCCTCCACTTT.

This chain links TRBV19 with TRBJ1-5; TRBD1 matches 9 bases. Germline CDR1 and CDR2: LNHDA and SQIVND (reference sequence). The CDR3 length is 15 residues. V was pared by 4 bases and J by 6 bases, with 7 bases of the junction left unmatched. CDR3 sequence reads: CASSTPGTGPQPQHF. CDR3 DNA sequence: TGTGCCAGTAGTACTCCGGGGACAGGGCCTCAGCCCCAGCATTTT.

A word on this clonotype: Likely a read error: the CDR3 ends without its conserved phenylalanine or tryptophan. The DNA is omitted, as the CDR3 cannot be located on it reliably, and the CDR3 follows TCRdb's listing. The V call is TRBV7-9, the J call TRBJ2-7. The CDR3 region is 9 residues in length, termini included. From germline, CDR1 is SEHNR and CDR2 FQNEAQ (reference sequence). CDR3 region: CASSQGMNT.

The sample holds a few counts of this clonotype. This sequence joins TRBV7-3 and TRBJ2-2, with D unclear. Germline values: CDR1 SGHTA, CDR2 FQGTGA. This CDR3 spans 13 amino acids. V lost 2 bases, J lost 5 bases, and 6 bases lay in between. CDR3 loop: CASSLLVTGELFF. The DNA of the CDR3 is TGTGCCAGCAGCTTACTGGTTACCGGGGAGCTGTTTTTT.